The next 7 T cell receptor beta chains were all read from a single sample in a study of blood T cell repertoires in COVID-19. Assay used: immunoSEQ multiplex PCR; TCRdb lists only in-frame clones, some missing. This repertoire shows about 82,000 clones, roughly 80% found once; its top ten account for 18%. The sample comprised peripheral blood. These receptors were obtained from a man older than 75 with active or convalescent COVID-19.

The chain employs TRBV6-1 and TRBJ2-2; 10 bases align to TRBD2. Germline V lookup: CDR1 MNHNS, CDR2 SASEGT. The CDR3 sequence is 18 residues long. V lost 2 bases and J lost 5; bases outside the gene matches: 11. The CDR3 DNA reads TGTGCCAGCAGTGAAAGGTGGACTAGCGGAGGTGGGACCGGGGAGCTGTTTTTT. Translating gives CASSERWTSGGGTGELFF.

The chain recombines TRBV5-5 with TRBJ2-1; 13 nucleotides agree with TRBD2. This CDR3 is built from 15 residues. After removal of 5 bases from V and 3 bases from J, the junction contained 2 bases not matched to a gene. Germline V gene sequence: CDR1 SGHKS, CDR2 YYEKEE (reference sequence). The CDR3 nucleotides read TGTGCCAGCAGGGGGACTAGCGGGAACTACAATGAGCAGTTCTTC. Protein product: CASRGTSGNYNEQFF.

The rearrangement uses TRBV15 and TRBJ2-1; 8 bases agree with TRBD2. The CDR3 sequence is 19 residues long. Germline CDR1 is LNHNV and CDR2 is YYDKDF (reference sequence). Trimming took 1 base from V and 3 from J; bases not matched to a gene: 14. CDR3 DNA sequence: TGTGCCACCAGCAGAGCCGTCACGTCGGGACTAGATGTCTACAATGAGCAGTTCTTC. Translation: CATSRAVTSGLDVYNEQFF.

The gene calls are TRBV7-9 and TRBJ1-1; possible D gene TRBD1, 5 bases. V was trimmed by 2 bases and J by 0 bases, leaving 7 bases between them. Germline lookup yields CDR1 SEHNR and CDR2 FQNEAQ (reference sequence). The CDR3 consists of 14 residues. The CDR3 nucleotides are TGTGCCAGCAGCTTAAGCAGGGTGAACACTGAAGCTTTCTTT. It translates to CASSLSRVNTEAFF.

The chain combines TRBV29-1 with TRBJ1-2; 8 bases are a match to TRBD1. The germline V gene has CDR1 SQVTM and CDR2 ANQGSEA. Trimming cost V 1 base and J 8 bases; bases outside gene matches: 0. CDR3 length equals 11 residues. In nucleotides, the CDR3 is TGCAGCGTTGAAGGACAGGGGGGCTACACCTTC. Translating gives CSVEGQGGYTF.

This CDR3 reads CASSDVPTGDYGYTF. The CDR3 DNA is TGTGCCAGCAGTGACGTACCGACAGGGGACTATGGCTACACCTTC. This chain uses TRBV2 with TRBJ1-2, with 8 nucleotides matching TRBD1. With 3 bases clipped from V and 3 bases from J, the junction kept 6 bases outside the gene matches. The CDR3 loop spans 15 amino acids. Germline V gene sequence: CDR1 SNHLY, CDR2 FYNNEI.

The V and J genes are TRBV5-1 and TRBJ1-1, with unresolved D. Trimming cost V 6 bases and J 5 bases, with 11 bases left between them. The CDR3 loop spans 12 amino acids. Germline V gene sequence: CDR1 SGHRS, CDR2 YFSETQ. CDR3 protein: CASMGGGTEAFF. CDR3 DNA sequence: TGCGCCAGCATGGGCGGAGGGACTGAAGCTTTCTTT.